These 5 T cell receptor beta chains share one sample of origin, sequenced in a study of T cells in Graves' hyperthyroidism and ophthalmopathy. Regions amplified from RNA transcripts were the TCR beta CDR3 regions. When the TCR CDR3 underwent first-round RT-PCR, the HTBI primer set was used. A single record per CDR3 protein comes from TCRdb applying MiXCR to the multiplex PCR reads. In the table there are hundreds of thousands of distinct CDR3 sequences, more than 14% of which are singletons. The sample taken for sequencing was blood. The receptors originated from a woman in her forties or fifties with Graves' ophthalmopathy.

This clonotype has at least ten counts. The rearrangement links TRBV29-1 to TRBJ1-1, with D hard to call. The CDR3 has 13 residues. Germline loops: CDR1 SQVTM, CDR2 ANQGSEA. V lost 6 bases and J lost 5, with 16 bases in between. As DNA, the CDR3 is TGCAGCGTCGCCGGACGGGGTTGGACTGAAGCTTTCTTT. Translating gives CSVAGRGWTEAFF.

Regarding this clonotype: Possible read error: a much larger clone is one base away. The V gene is TRBV6-2 or TRBV6-3, the J gene TRBJ1-4; D unclear. The CDR3 contains 14 residues. Germline-derived CDR1 and CDR2 are MNHEY and SVGEGT. The CDR3 loop reads CASSPKATNERLFF. CDR3 nucleotides: TGTGCCAGCAGCCCCAAGGCAACTAATGAAAGACTGTTTTTT.

The DNA for the CDR3 is TGTGCCAGCAGCTTGATAGCGGGAGAAGCTTTCTTT. This sequence encodes CASSLIAGEAFF. The gene calls are TRBV5-6 and TRBJ1-1, with D unresolved. V gave up 1 base and J gave up 8 bases, with 9 bases separating them. The CDR3 length is 12 residues. Germline values: CDR1 SGHDT, CDR2 YYEEEE. The whole variable domain, remainder taken from reference TRBV5-6 and TRBJ1-1, is DAGVTQSPTHLIKTRGQQVTLRCSPKSGHDTVSWYQQALGQGPQFIFQYYEEEERQRGNFPDRFSGHQFPNYSSELNVNALLLGDSALYLCASSLIAGEAFFGQGTRLTVV.

The CDR3 spells CASSLALYSSYEQYF. CDR3 nucleotide sequence: TGTGCCAGCAGCTTGGCTCTATACAGCTCCTACGAGCAGTACTTC. The chain links TRBV5-5 to TRBJ2-7, with D hard to call. CDR1 and CDR2 (germline): SGHKS, YYEKEE (reference sequence). Deletions cut 0 bases from V and 0 bases from J, with 10 bases between. This CDR3 comprises 15 residues.

This clonotype was recorded a few times. The J gene is TRBJ1-5, the V gene TRBV7-9, with 9 bases lining up with TRBD1. In germline, CDR1 is SEHNR, CDR2 FQNEAQ (reference sequence). V gave up 5 bases and J gave up 10 bases; unmatched junction bases: 15. This CDR3 contains 16 residues. This chain's CDR3 is CASSLLGQGEESPQHF. The CDR3 bases are TGTGCCAGCAGCCTACTGGGACAGGGAGAAGAGAGCCCCCAGCATTTT.